This paragraph covers one TCR beta chain sequence. The sample holds many counts of this clonotype. Its specific antigen is unknown. Per-base quality was not reported, and no clone a single base away is much larger than it. The CDR1 and CDR2 encoded by the germline V gene (reference sequence) are MNHEY and SMNVEV. V is reduced by 2 bases and J by 4 bases, leaving a spacing of 17 bases between them. The CDR3 holds 16 amino acids from the cysteine to the phenylalanine. Only CDR3 DNA remains: 48 bases, in frame from the first base. cDNA synthesis used template-switch 5'RACE with a primer carrying a 10-nucleotide random unique molecular identifier tagging each TCR transcript. Each sequencing run produced over 200 million TCR-beta sequences covering 15-18 subjects. The RNeasy kit was used to extract total RNA. The KAPA Real-time Library Amplification kit was used to amplify TCR-beta VDJ regions with primers targeting the TCR constant region and the 5'RACE anchor. Sample indexes and Illumina adaptors were added in a first PCR, after which library yield was increased in a second PCR. After Ampure bead purification, the roughly 650 bp TCR product was size-selected on a 2% E-gel SizeSelection system. Library quality was checked on a Bioanalyzer, concentration was measured with Qubit, and libraries were quantified with the Kapa Library Quantification kit before pooling. An Illumina HiSeq 2500 sequenced the libraries paired-end 2 x 150 bp. To increase sequence diversity, roughly 23-30% phiX was spiked into each library pool. The paper's data handling went like this. The UMI-based MiGEC pipeline processed quality-filtered reads and removed over 75% of raw TCR sequences during error correction. VDJ genes were aligned to IMGT germline references, and clonotypes were defined by unique CDR3 amino acid sequence plus V-J genes. VDJtools evaluated clonal expansion, Shannon diversity and CDR3 relatedness (CalcPairwiseDistances, ClusterSamples); CLCbio workbench built phylogenetic trees. Using coefficient-of-variation modelling across technical triplicates, the study counted a clone as expanded if it had at least 8 unique UMIs. The raw public reads went through TCRdb reprocessing: fastp at Q25, MiXCR clone calling, in-frame beta chains kept. Entries are consolidated by CDR3 protein sequence, retaining the most common genes and DNA. Here the V and J calls rest on TCRdb's processing, not on the authors' analysis. The sample profile shows under 70,000 distinct CDR3 sequences; roughly 3.5% of them were found once. The ten most abundant clones make up about 7.1% of the sample.

For the unsorted PBMC libraries, 2 million PBMCs were stored in RNAlater at -80 degrees C until RNA extraction and were used to generate the libraries. The multiple sclerosis patients were enrolled in a US clinical protocol that evaluated disease progression with magnetic resonance imaging. Peripheral blood was subjected to Ficoll-Hypaque density gradient centrifugation to isolate PBMCs, which were then cryopreserved in liquid nitrogen. This sample is drawn from a study of neurological immune-mediated disorders (dated 2019 in TCRdb). Study-level background: Among the 34 multiple sclerosis patients, relapsing-remitting MS was present in roughly 30 and secondary progressive MS was present in 3. Peripheral blood TCR-beta repertoires from HTLV-I-associated myelopathy (HAM/TSP) patients, multiple sclerosis patients and healthy controls were compared by UMI-based sequencing. The 100 to 110 TCR-beta libraries covered PBMC samples along with longitudinal samples, technical triplicates, and paired sorted CD4+ and CD8+ T-cell subsets. The cohort was made up of 60 to 75 subjects, consisting of some 15 HAM/TSP patients, about 34 multiple sclerosis patients and some 20 healthy controls. Results the study describes overall, beyond this receptor: Expanded clones from different subjects shared no identical CDR3 amino acid sequences, which suggests that TCR-beta repertoires were private in all groups. The MS cluster showed no association with clinical or MRI features, and the authors stated that larger cohorts are needed. The highest TCR clonal expansion was observed in HAM/TSP patients, whereas the lowest was observed in MS patients, even when compared with healthy controls. In phylogenetic analysis, the repertoires of 18 of 34 MS patients grouped into a cluster of related CDR3 sequences, which suggests a possible signature at the repertoire level.

This receptor was obtained from an older woman with multiple sclerosis. This sequence uses TRBV27 and TRBJ1-1; no D gene is confidently identified. The sequenced sample was PBMCs. CDR3 region: CASSLVNEGWSTEAFF. The DNA sequence is given as TGTGCCAGCAGTTTAGTCAACGAGGGATGGAGCACTGAAGCTTTCTTT.